A single sample gave rise to the 17 T cell receptor beta chains below, sequenced in a study of blood T cell repertoires in COVID-19 (dated by TCRdb to 2020 to 2021). The protocol used for the library was the immunoSEQ multiplex PCR assay. In TCRdb, the immuneACCESS table is reduced to in-frame sequences with V and J assigned. These tables do not hold every clone; where another copy was compared, an unresolved V gene accounts for under half, and the others remain unexplained. The sample has 200,000 to 300,000 clones on record, 85% to 90% of them singletons. The top ten constitute roughly 5.8% of the sample. The sequencing sample was made of peripheral blood. Every receptor here comes from a man in his 60s with acute or convalescent COVID-19.

V and J are TRBV20-1 and TRBJ2-5, with D possibly TRBD2 on 6 matching bases. V lost 3 bases and J 4 bases, leaving 15 bases between the germline ends. Germline lookup yields CDR1 DFQATT and CDR2 SNEGSKA (reference sequence). The CDR3 runs to 14 residues. This CDR3 is CSASDGRGIETQYF. CDR3 coding DNA: TGCAGTGCTAGTGACGGGAGAGGGATAGAGACCCAGTACTTC.

This clone was counted once. This chain uses TRBV6-6 with TRBJ1-6; 11 bases agree with TRBD1. Germline lookup yields CDR1 MNHNY and CDR2 SVGAGI (reference sequence). The CDR3 totals 17 residues. J lost 1 base, V lost 5 bases, and 4 bases had no gene match. CDR3 bases: TGTGCCAGCAGTCATAGGGACAGGGGGTCCTATAATTCACCCCTCCACTTT. Translation gives CASSHRDRGSYNSPLHF.

The chain couples TRBV27 to TRBJ1-4, with a tentative D call TRBD1 (6 bases). The V end lost 2 bases, the J end lost 5 bases, and 15 bases lay between the germline ends. This CDR3 comprises 16 residues. Germline lookup yields CDR1 MNHEY and CDR2 SMNVEV (reference sequence). CDR3 bases: TGTGCCAGCAGTTTAATTCGCGGGGGACAAAATGAAAAACTGTTTTTT. Protein product: CASSLIRGGQNEKLFF.

The rearrangement joins TRBV6-2 or TRBV6-3 to TRBJ2-2, with 8 bases lining up with TRBD1. With 2 bases clipped from V and 7 bases from J, the junction kept 9 bases outside the gene matches. This CDR3 contains 16 residues. Germline CDR1 reads MNHEY; CDR2 reads SVGEGT. This CDR3 reads CASSYQSGTGVGELFF. For the CDR3, the DNA is TGTGCCAGCAGTTACCAATCCGGGACAGGAGTCGGGGAGCTGTTTTTT.

The chain couples TRBV19 to TRBJ2-7, with TRBD1 matching 9 bases. CDR3 length: 14 amino acids. Trimming cost V 5 bases and J 3 bases; bases outside gene matches: 5. CDR1 and CDR2 (germline): LNHDA, SQIVND (reference sequence). The CDR3 spells CASSSRDRVYEQYF. CDR3 DNA: TGTGCCAGTAGTTCCCGGGACAGGGTCTACGAGCAGTACTTC.

The chain links TRBV10-3 to TRBJ2-1; 10 positions match TRBD2. Germline CDR1 is ENHRY and CDR2 is SYGVKD. The CDR3 length is 16 residues. J was trimmed by 8 bases and V by 6 bases; bases with no gene match: 13. The CDR3 spells CAISRGSSGSTDEQFF. CDR3 coding DNA: TGTGCCATCAGCAGGGGCTCTAGCGGGAGTACAGATGAGCAGTTCTTC.

This chain uses TRBV11-3 with TRBJ1-3, with 10 bases fitting TRBD1. Looked up from germline, CDR1 is SGHNT and CDR2 is YENEEA. V was pared by 3 bases and J by 4 bases, with 6 bases of the junction left unmatched. The CDR3 has 16 amino acids. CDR3 amino acids: CASSFDRGLKGNTIYF. The CDR3 DNA reads TGTGCCAGCAGCTTTGACAGGGGGCTGAAAGGAAACACCATATATTTT.

The chain links TRBV28 to TRBJ1-4, with TRBD1 identical over 8 bases. The CDR3 is 17 residues long. With V trimmed by 1 base and J by 3 bases, 7 bases remained unmatched. Germline V gene data show CDR1 as MDHEN and CDR2 as SYDVKM. This CDR3 reads CASSLYGRGQANEKLFF. CDR3 in DNA: TGTGCCAGCAGTTTATATGGGCGGGGACAGGCTAATGAAAAACTGTTTTTT.

The chain couples TRBV7-9 to TRBJ1-4, with 7 positions matching TRBD1. The CDR3 sequence is 17 residues long. Germline V gene data show CDR1 as SEHNR and CDR2 as FQNEAQ (reference sequence). Trimming took 1 base from V and 0 from J; bases not matched to a gene: 5. CDR3 coding DNA: TGTGCCAGCAGCTTAGTGGCAGGGGGAGCAACTAATGAAAAACTGTTTTTT. Amino acids: CASSLVAGGATNEKLFF.

V is TRBV9 and J is TRBJ2-3; 8 positions match TRBD2. CDR1 is SGDLS and CDR2 is YYNGEE in the germline V gene. J gave up 0 bases and V 0 bases, and 15 bases lay outside the gene matches. CDR3 length equals 20 residues. The CDR3 reads CASSVAGLGTGTSSTDTQYF. CDR3 in DNA: TGTGCCAGCAGCGTAGCGGGACTAGGTACGGGGACCTCTAGCACAGATACGCAGTATTTT.

This rearrangement joins TRBV15 to TRBJ2-3, with TRBD2 as a possible D gene (5 bases). V dropped 8 bases and J dropped 6 bases, with 12 bases sitting between them. Germline-derived CDR1 and CDR2 are LNHNV and YYDKDF (reference sequence). This CDR3 has 12 residues. The CDR3 reads CATAWESDTQYF. The CDR3 DNA reads TGTGCCACCGCATGGGAGTCGGATACGCAGTATTTT.

The V call is TRBV9, the J call TRBJ2-1, with 9 bases identical to TRBD2. V dropped 0 bases and J dropped 7; count of bases not matched to a gene: 8. In germline, CDR1 is SGDLS, CDR2 YYNGEE. The CDR3 is 16 residues long. For the CDR3, the DNA is TGTGCCAGCAGCGTAGGGGTAGCGGGAGTAGGAAATGAGCAGTTCTTC. Residues: CASSVGVAGVGNEQFF.

The chain links TRBV4-1 to TRBJ1-6, with D unresolved. The CDR3 contains 15 residues. Trimming cost V 0 bases and J 9 bases, with 12 bases left between them. Germline V lookup: CDR1 MGHRA, CDR2 YSYEKL. CDR3 nucleotides: TGCGCCAGCAGCCAAGATTCGGGGAGGAGTTCACCCCTCCACTTT. Amino acids: CASSQDSGRSSPLHF.

This chain uses TRBV15 with TRBJ2-1, with D possibly TRBD1 on 6 matching bases. V was shortened by 0 bases and J by 8 bases, with 11 bases between the two germline ends. Germline CDR1 LNHNV, CDR2 YYDKDF (reference sequence). The CDR3 has 14 residues. The CDR3 DNA is TGTGCCACCAGCAGAGATTTTGGGGGCGATGAGCAGTTCTTC. Protein product: CATSRDFGGDEQFF.

The chain combines TRBV28 with TRBJ2-5; the D gene is possibly TRBD2 (6 bases). Trimming removed 5 bases at V and 5 bases at J, with 9 bases between. The germline CDR1 and CDR2 sequences are MDHEN and SYDVKM. This CDR3 has 12 amino acids. CDR3 amino acids: CASSGTGETQYF. The DNA for the CDR3 is TGTGCCAGCAGTGGGACTGGTGAGACCCAGTACTTC.

This clone turned up a few times. The chain is built from TRBV11-2 and TRBJ2-7; TRBD2 aligns across 15 bases. CDR1 SGHAT and CDR2 FQNNGV come from the germline V gene. The CDR3 has 18 amino acids. V gave up 7 bases and J gave up 0 bases; unmatched junction bases: 10. The CDR3 reads CASKRGLAGGPSSYEQYF. The CDR3 region has the DNA TGTGCCAGCAAAAGGGGACTAGCGGGAGGCCCGAGCTCCTACGAGCAGTACTTC.

The J gene is TRBJ2-1, the V gene TRBV29-1; D is ambiguous. This CDR3 has 12 residues. V was clipped by 6 bases and J by 10 bases, with 16 bases between them. Germline V gene data show CDR1 as SQVTM and CDR2 as ANQGSEA. CDR3: CSVPKHGDEQFF. Written as DNA, the CDR3 is TGCAGCGTACCAAAACACGGAGACGAGCAGTTCTTC.